This TCR beta chain was identified during a study of cytomegalovirus exposure and HLA in healthy donors. Study-level points and caveats: In a later analysis, specific HLA alleles were associated with some 16,000 TCR beta sequences at a 0.05 false discovery rate. TCR beta V- and J-gene trimming, according to a later analysis, was linked to a missense DCLRE1C variant. It was reported that the classifier diagnosed cytomegalovirus status with high specificity and sensitivity in both the original and validation cohorts.

Primers: 60 Vbeta forward and 13 Jbeta reverse. In the original processing: Later reanalysis found 70 million to 95 million unique TCR beta chains, roughly 10 million of them shared. Assay used: immunoSEQ multiplex PCR; TCRdb lists only in-frame clones, some missing. V and J calls and clone size are copied from that table; D and trimming were computed from the DNA. This sample's table reports about 91,000 clones. A note on this clone: What it recognizes is unknown.

This CDR3 has 15 amino acids. CDR1 is SGHRS, CDR2 YFSETQ, per germline. Trimming removed 1 base at V and 2 bases at J, with 11 bases between. Sequenced sample: PBMCs. V and J are TRBV5-1 and TRBJ2-3, with D maybe TRBD2 (7 bases). The sequence was collected from a woman under 40 in good health and CMV-seronegative. The CDR3 is CASSLRGGATDTQYF. In DNA form, the CDR3 reads TGCGCCAGCAGCTTGAGGGGGGGGGCCACAGATACGCAGTATTTT.